This entry concerns a single TCR beta chain. The use of a sample-barcoded 5' primer and a J-beta primer mix characterized a second PCR of about 7 to 12 cycles. TCRdb itself ran the 5' RACE reads through MiXCR, one entry per CDR3 protein. This sample has 550,000 to 600,000 distinct CDR3 sequences, with roughly 48% found just once. This sample stems from a study of blood T cells in healthy people across ages. The ends were cut back, 5 bases at V and 7 bases at J, with 16 bases in the middle. The germline CDR1 and CDR2 sequences are SGHDT and YYEEEE. This CDR3 has 14 residues. The donors, aged 6 to 90, were healthy Caucasians from Russia. The total RNA that was extracted per sample amounted to at least 6 micrograms.

The clonotype was recovered from an elderly man in good health. The specimen sequenced was blood. The V call is TRBV5-6, the J call TRBJ1-5; no clear D gene. As DNA, the CDR3 is TGTGCCAGCAGTGACGGCGGGGATCACCAGCCCCAGCATTTT. This codes for CASSDGGDHQPQHF.